Presented here are 16 T cell receptor beta chains from one specimen sequenced in a study of identifying expanded T cells in peripheral blood (dated by TCRdb to between 2019 and 2020). Libraries came from the immunoSEQ multiplex PCR assay. TCRdb mirrors the immuneACCESS table, restricted to in-frame sequences. Some clones are absent from its copies; in checked studies, under half trace to an unresolved V gene, and the reason for the others is unknown. The table for this sample lists approximately 130,000 clones; around 84% of them were counted only once. Together, the top ten hold 3.3% of the sample. Sequenced input: blood. These TCRs come from a person aged 18 to 75 in good health.

The chain couples TRBV10-3 to TRBJ2-3; D gene uncertain. The V gene lost 2 bases and the J gene lost 2 bases, with 5 bases spanning the gap. CDR1 is ENHRY, CDR2 SYGVKD, per germline. This CDR3 is built from 13 residues. Written as DNA, the CDR3 is TGTGCCATCAGTGAGGCCCTCACAGATACGCAGTATTTT. Protein product: CAISEALTDTQYF.

The rearrangement links TRBV27 to TRBJ1-6, with D possibly matching TRBD1 (6 bases). V shed 5 bases and J shed 7 bases, with 12 bases lying between them. Germline-derived CDR1 and CDR2 are MNHEY and SMNVEV (reference sequence). The CDR3 extends over 14 amino acids. CDR3: CASSETGGNSPLHF. The DNA for the CDR3 is TGTGCCAGCAGTGAGACAGGCGGAAATTCACCCCTCCACTTT.

The J gene is TRBJ2-2, the V gene TRBV2, with 9 nucleotides matching TRBD1. The trim removed 6 bases at V and 5 bases at J, leaving 7 bases unmatched. The germline gives CDR1 SNHLY, CDR2 FYNNEI. The CDR3 loop spans 15 amino acids. The CDR3 nucleotides read TGTGCCAGCAGCGGACAGGGGATGGGGACCGGGGAGCTGTTTTTT. It translates to CASSGQGMGTGELFF.

The chain has TRBV4-1 and TRBJ1-5, with D hard to call. The CDR3 runs to 16 residues. V lost 0 bases and J 2 bases, leaving 11 bases between the germline ends. Germline assignment: CDR1 MGHRA and CDR2 YSYEKL. The CDR3 DNA follows: TGCGCCAGCAGCCAAGATTCCGGTATGGGCAATCAGCCCCAGCATTTT. Encoded protein: CASSQDSGMGNQPQHF.

The J gene is TRBJ1-3, the V gene TRBV5-1, with D perhaps TRBD1 (6 bases). The germline V and J ends were trimmed by 0 bases and 0 bases, with 16 bases remaining between them. There are 18 residues in the CDR3. Germline-derived CDR1 and CDR2 are SGHRS and YFSETQ. CDR3 in amino acids: CASSLGVSWGHSGNTIYF. The DNA of the CDR3 is TGCGCCAGCAGCTTGGGCGTCTCCTGGGGACACTCTGGAAACACCATATATTTT.

The J gene is TRBJ1-2, the V gene TRBV6-5, with 10 positions matching TRBD1. CDR1 is MNHEY, CDR2 SVGAGI, per germline. The ends lost 4 bases at V and 6 bases at J; junction bases unmatched: 5. The CDR3 consists of 14 residues. In DNA, the CDR3 is TGTGCCAGCAGTTTACTCGGGACAGGGGATGGCTACACCTTC. Its translation: CASSLLGTGDGYTF.

This clone has ten or more counts. The V and J genes are TRBV15 and TRBJ2-1, with a tentative D call TRBD1 (6 bases). This CDR3 spans 15 amino acids. Deletions cut 3 bases from V and 7 bases from J, with 16 bases between. Germline CDR1 LNHNV, CDR2 YYDKDF (reference sequence). Here the CDR3 DNA reads TGTGCCACCAGCAGCCGGGACACCTTTGGAAATGAGCAGTTCTTC. Its protein product is CATSSRDTFGNEQFF. The full variable domain, its missing parts supplied by reference TRBV15 and TRBJ2-1, is DAMVIQNPRYQVTQFGKPVTLSCSQTLNHNVMYWYQQKSSQAPKLLFHYYDKDFNNEADTPDNFQSRRPNTSFCFLDIRSPGLGDTAMYLCATSSRDTFGNEQFFGPGTRLTVL.

The V and J genes are TRBV19 and TRBJ1-6; D is possibly TRBD1 (5 bases). The germline V and J ends were trimmed by 7 bases and 4 bases, with 17 bases remaining between them. This CDR3 spans 16 amino acids. Germline loops: CDR1 LNHDA, CDR2 SQIVND (reference sequence). CDR3 sequence: CASNLNGGTYNSPLHF. The CDR3 DNA sequence: TGTGCCAGTAACTTAAACGGGGGGACTTATAATTCACCCCTCCACTTT.

V and J are TRBV29-1 and TRBJ2-7, with a possible D match to TRBD2 (6 bases). The CDR3 runs to 12 residues. V was trimmed by 8 bases and J by 2 bases, leaving 13 bases between them. The germline gives CDR1 SQVTM, CDR2 ANQGSEA. Written as DNA, the CDR3 is TGCAGCACAGTCGGGGGAACCTACGAGCAGTACTTC. It translates to CSTVGGTYEQYF.

The J gene is TRBJ2-2, the V gene TRBV7-8; D gene unclear. V lost 1 base to trimming and J lost 8 bases, with 14 bases between them. Germline CDR1 and CDR2: SGHVS and FQNEAQ. This CDR3 spans 15 amino acids. CDR3 in DNA: TGTGCCAGCAGCTTAGAGGTCCGGGTCGGAGGGGAGCTGTTTTTT. The encoded protein is CASSLEVRVGGELFF.

The chain joins TRBV5-8 to TRBJ2-3; D remains unclear. Germline lookup yields CDR1 SGHTS and CDR2 YDEGEE. The CDR3 runs to 14 residues. V was clipped by 0 bases and J by 1 base, with 6 bases between them. This CDR3 reads CASSLGLRTDTQYF. CDR3 nucleotides: TGTGCCAGCAGCTTGGGACTCCGCACAGATACGCAGTATTTT.

The chain uses TRBV10-3 and TRBJ2-1; TRBD2 might be the D (6 bases). CDR3 size: 14 residues. Trimming shortened V by 0 bases and J by 5 bases, and 8 bases separated the two germline ends. The germline V gene encodes CDR1 ENHRY and CDR2 SYGVKD. CDR3 region: CAISESPGDNEQFF. Written as DNA, the CDR3 is TGTGCCATCAGTGAGTCGCCGGGAGACAATGAGCAGTTCTTC.

V usage is TRBV5-4 and J usage is TRBJ2-4; no firm D call. The CDR3 is made up of 15 amino acids. Trimming pared 0 bases from V and 7 bases from J, leaving 14 bases between. Germline CDR1 SGHNT, CDR2 YYREEE (reference sequence). Here the CDR3 reads CASSLASFNMNIQYF. The CDR3 nucleotides read TGTGCCAGCAGCTTGGCCAGCTTTAATATGAACATTCAGTACTTC.

This clone has a single count. CDR3 DNA sequence: TGTGCCAGCAGCTTGGAGGCCGAGGGAAACACCATATATTTT. Protein product: CASSLEAEGNTIYF. The chain employs TRBV13 and TRBJ1-3; D not resolved. This CDR3 region has 14 residues. CDR1 is PRHDT, CDR2 FYEKMQ, per germline (reference sequence). The V gene lost 3 bases and the J gene lost 4 bases, with 10 bases spanning the gap.

This clone came up once. The V and J genes are TRBV5-1 and TRBJ2-3, with D possibly TRBD1 on 7 matching bases. This CDR3 region has 16 residues. Germline V gene data show CDR1 as SGHRS and CDR2 as YFSETQ. V dropped 3 bases and J dropped 0 bases, with 14 bases sitting between them. Written as DNA, the CDR3 is TGCGCCAGCAGCTCGCGGGACAGCCCTAGCACAGATACGCAGTATTTT. Translated: CASSSRDSPSTDTQYF.

The V and J genes are TRBV10-1 and TRBJ2-7; TRBD1 aligns across 8 bases. The germline V gene encodes CDR1 WNHNN and CDR2 SYGVQD (reference sequence). V lost 8 bases, J lost 0 bases, and 3 bases stayed unmatched. This CDR3 is built from 13 residues. CDR3 residues: CASSRGPSYEQYF. The CDR3 DNA follows: TGCGCCAGCTCCAGGGGGCCCTCCTACGAGCAGTACTTC.